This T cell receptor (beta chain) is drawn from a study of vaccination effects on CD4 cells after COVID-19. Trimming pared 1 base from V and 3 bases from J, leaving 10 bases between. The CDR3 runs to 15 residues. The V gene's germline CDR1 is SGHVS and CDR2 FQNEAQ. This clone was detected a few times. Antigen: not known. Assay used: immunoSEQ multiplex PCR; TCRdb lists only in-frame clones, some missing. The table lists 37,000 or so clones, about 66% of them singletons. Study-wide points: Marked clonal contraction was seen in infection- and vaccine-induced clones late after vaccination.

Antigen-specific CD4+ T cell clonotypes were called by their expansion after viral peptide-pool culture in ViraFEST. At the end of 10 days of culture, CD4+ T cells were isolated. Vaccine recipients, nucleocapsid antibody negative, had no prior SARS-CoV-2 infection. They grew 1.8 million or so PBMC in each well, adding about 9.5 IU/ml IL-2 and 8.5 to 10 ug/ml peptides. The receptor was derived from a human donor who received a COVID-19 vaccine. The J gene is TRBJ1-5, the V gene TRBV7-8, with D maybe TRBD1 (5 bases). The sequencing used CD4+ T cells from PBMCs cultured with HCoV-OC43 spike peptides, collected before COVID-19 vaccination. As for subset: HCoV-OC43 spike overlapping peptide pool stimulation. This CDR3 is CASSLVWGYNQPQHF. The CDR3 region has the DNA TGTGCCAGCAGCTTAGTTTGGGGGTACAATCAGCCCCAGCATTTT.